The 23 T cell receptor beta chains listed next were all sequenced from one sample in a study of CD8+CD57+ T cells in acquired aplastic anemia. For CDR3 and TCR beta VDJ profiling, genomic DNA was the template used. TCRdb called the reads again in MiXCR, with one record for every CDR3 protein. The sample yields 400,000 to 450,000 distinct CDR3 sequences, roughly 68% seen once. Sequenced input: sorted CD4+, CD8+, or CD8+CD57+ T cells (not recorded which) from PBMCs. The receptors shown here come from a human donor in good health, serving as a control.

This clonotype showed up many times. The chain couples TRBV10-3 to TRBJ1-2; 9 bases align to TRBD1. The CDR3 is made up of 16 amino acids. Germline values: CDR1 ENHRY, CDR2 SYGVKD. After removal of 5 bases from V and 5 bases from J, the junction contained 12 bases not matched to a gene. CDR3 coding DNA: TGTGCCATCAGTCCCCCCCTACAGGGGGCACCGTATGGCTACACCTTC. Protein sequence: CAISPPLQGAPYGYTF.

Details on this clonotype: Mismatch with germline at one junction end may stem from a read error. The chain is built from TRBV3-1 and TRBJ2-5; 7 bases align to TRBD1. The length of the CDR3 is 13 residues. Germline V gene lookup returns CDR1 LGHDT and CDR2 YNNKEL (reference sequence). CDR3 sequence: CASSRGQVSPSEF. The CDR3 nucleotides read TGTGCCAGCAGCCGCGGACAGGTCTCACCCTCAGAATTC.

The V and J genes are TRBV7-8 and TRBJ2-7; 8 nucleotides line up with TRBD1. Losses at the gene ends were 1 base for V and 5 bases for J; bases not matched to a gene: 4. CDR3 length: 14 residues. The germline CDR1 and CDR2 sequences are SGHVS and FQNEAQ. The CDR3 DNA reads as TGTGCCAGCAGCTTAGTACCAGGGGGCGACGAGCAGTACTTC. Amino acid sequence: CASSLVPGGDEQYF.

The chain has TRBV10-3 and TRBJ1-3; D gene unclear. Germline-derived CDR1 and CDR2 are ENHRY and SYGVKD. V lost 4 bases and J 2 bases, leaving 9 bases between the germline ends. This CDR3 is 14 amino acids long. CDR3 loop: CAISVQVPGNTIYF. In DNA, the CDR3 is TGTGCCATCAGTGTTCAGGTCCCTGGAAACACCATATATTTT.

This clonotype was observed at least ten times. V gene TRBV13 combines with J gene TRBJ2-4; D possibly corresponds to TRBD2 (6 bases). With 5 bases removed from V and 8 bases from J, the gap between germline ends came to 13 bases. Germline CDR1 and CDR2: PRHDT and FYEKMQ (reference sequence). The CDR3 contains 13 residues. The CDR3 loop is CASSPPGVDIQYF. The CDR3 DNA reads TGTGCCAGCAGCCCCCCGGGGGTTGACATTCAGTACTTC.

Remarks on this clonotype: The final CDR3 position lacks the conserved phenylalanine or tryptophan, pointing to a likely read error. No DNA is shown, since the ends of the CDR3 on it are uncertain; the CDR3 is the one TCRdb lists. This chain links TRBV7-8 with TRBJ1-1. Looked up from germline, CDR1 is SGHVS and CDR2 is FQNEAQ. Counting both end residues, the CDR3 totals 13 amino acids. The CDR3 loop is CASTGRRPSTSGR.

This chain joins TRBV10-3 and TRBJ2-2; perhaps TRBD2 as D (6 bases). This CDR3 is 15 amino acids long. Trimming pared 6 bases from V and 17 bases from J, leaving 28 bases between. Germline V lookup: CDR1 ENHRY, CDR2 SYGVKD. The CDR3 DNA follows: TGTGCCATCAGCGAGCAGGCTGATGTCGCCGGGGAGGCTTTTTTT. Residues: CAISEQADVAGEAFF.

As concerns this clonotype: The final CDR3 position lacks the conserved phenylalanine or tryptophan, pointing to a likely read error. The DNA is left out, because the CDR3 cannot be placed on it with certainty; the CDR3 is given as TCRdb lists it. The chain couples TRBV7-8 to TRBJ2-3; the DNA was not used to check the table's D call, TRBD1. The germline V gene encodes CDR1 SGHVS and CDR2 FQNEAQ. The CDR3 comprises 13 residues, both ends counted. CDR3 in amino acids: CASSPGAPYSGNT.

Comments on this clonotype: The conserved closing phenylalanine or tryptophan is absent in this CDR3, likely reflecting a read error. The chain carries TRBV7-2 and TRBJ1-3, with TRBD1 as a possible D gene (5 bases). V was pared by 7 bases and J by 9 bases, with 13 bases between. The CDR3 is 12 amino acids. CDR1 and CDR2 from the germline V gene are SGHTA and FQGNSA. In DNA form, the CDR3 reads TGTGCCAGCATGACAGTTGGACGCACCATATATTAT. It codes for CASMTVGRTIYY.

In its sample, this clonotype was seen once. Here the CDR3 reads CATSDFTGNEQFF. The CDR3 coding sequence is TGTGCCACCAGTGATTTCACAGGCAATGAGCAGTTCTTC. This rearrangement joins TRBV24-1 to TRBJ2-1, with a tentative D call TRBD1 (5 bases). The CDR3 contains 13 residues. The V gene lost 1 base and the J gene lost 6 bases, with 6 bases spanning the gap. Per the germline V gene, CDR1 is KGHDR and CDR2 is SFDVKD.

The V and J genes are TRBV7-2 and TRBJ2-7; the match to TRBD1 covers 7 bases. V was clipped by 0 bases and J by 0 bases; unmatched bases: 5. CDR1 SGHTA and CDR2 FQGNSA come from the germline V gene. This CDR3 is built from 16 residues. The CDR3 region is CASSLASTGSSYEQYF. The CDR3 DNA sequence: TGTGCCAGCAGCTTAGCGTCGACAGGGAGCTCCTACGAGCAGTACTTC.

V gene TRBV20-1 combines with J gene TRBJ2-7; 12 bases match TRBD2. In germline, CDR1 is DFQATT, CDR2 SNEGSKA (reference sequence). The CDR3 runs 15 residues. The V gene end was trimmed by 1 base and the J gene end by 6 bases; junction bases not matched to a gene: 7. In DNA, the CDR3 is TGCAGTGCTAGAGGGCTAGCGGGGGGGTATCGCGAGCAGTACTTC. Translating it yields CSARGLAGGYREQYF.

The J gene is TRBJ1-4, the V gene TRBV19, with 11 nucleotides matching TRBD1. CDR1 and CDR2 (germline): LNHDA, SQIVND (reference sequence). J lost 8 bases, V lost 4 bases, and 12 bases had no gene match. There are 17 residues in the CDR3. CDR3 region: CASSTQTAGTGGEKLFF. The CDR3, as DNA: TGTGCCAGTAGTACTCAAACGGCCGGGACAGGGGGGGAAAAACTGTTTTTT.

This clonotype was observed a single time. At one boundary the junction diverges from the germline segment, which might be a read error. This chain uses TRBV7-2 with TRBJ1-5; 9 nucleotides line up with TRBD1. The CDR3 spans 17 residues. Germline V gives CDR1 SGHTA, CDR2 FQGNSA. The CDR3 loop is CASSPPMDRGSNEPQHF. The CDR3 DNA sequence: TGCGCCAGTAGCCCTCCAATGGACAGGGGAAGCAATGAGCCCCAGCATTTT.

This clonotype was counted only a few times. This chain uses TRBV12-3 or TRBV12-4 with TRBJ1-1; tentative D call: TRBD1 (5 bases). Deletions cut 8 bases from V and 4 bases from J, with 29 bases between. This CDR3 is 18 amino acids long. As DNA, the CDR3 is TGTGCCAGCTCACCACCACTCGCACCGGGACCTAAAATCACTGAAGCTTTCTTT. Encoded protein: CASSPPLAPGPKITEAFF.

The gene calls are TRBV7-8 and TRBJ1-5; tentative D call: TRBD1 (6 bases). This CDR3 is built from 13 residues. V lost 4 bases and J lost 12, with 16 bases in between. CDR1 and CDR2 from the germline V gene are SGHVS and FQNEAQ. The CDR3 region is CASSSGGAPLQHF. CDR3 DNA sequence: TGTGCCAGCAGCTCGGGGGGCGCGCCGCTCCAGCATTTT.

V gene TRBV19 combines with J gene TRBJ2-3; D possibly corresponds to TRBD2 (5 bases). V dropped 6 bases and J dropped 0 bases, with 7 bases sitting between them. The length of the CDR3 is 13 residues. Germline CDR1 is LNHDA and CDR2 is SQIVND (reference sequence). CDR3 sequence: CASRRVSTDTQYF. Here the CDR3 DNA reads TGTGCCAGTAGGAGGGTTAGCACAGATACGCAGTATTTT.

The V call is TRBV7-6, the J call TRBJ2-3, with D possibly matching TRBD1 (5 bases). The V end lost 5 bases, the J end lost 1 base, and 13 bases lay between the germline ends. This CDR3 is 15 amino acids long. The germline V gene has CDR1 SGHVS and CDR2 FNYEAQ. The CDR3 bases are TGTGCCAGCAGCCCGCGGCAGGGCCGCACAGATACGCAGTATTTT. Its protein product is CASSPRQGRTDTQYF.

This clonotype was counted at least ten times. J is TRBJ2-3 and V is TRBV3-1; 12 nucleotides agree with TRBD2. This CDR3 contains 18 residues. Germline loops: CDR1 LGHDT, CDR2 YNNKEL (reference sequence). With V trimmed by 4 bases and J by 4 bases, 12 bases remained unmatched. The CDR3 loop reads CASSPRWLAGGPSDTQYF. CDR3 coding DNA: TGTGCCAGCAGCCCCCGGTGGCTAGCGGGGGGGCCCTCAGATACGCAGTATTTT.

Notes on this clonotype: No conserved phenylalanine or tryptophan is present at the end of the CDR3, so a read error is the likely explanation. The DNA is left out, because the CDR3 cannot be placed on it with certainty; the CDR3 is given as TCRdb lists it. The chain combines TRBV2 with TRBJ1-1. CDR1 and CDR2 (germline): SNHLY, FYNNEI. The CDR3 is 14 residues long, ends included. This chain's CDR3 is CASSLSGVNGETFV.

As concerns this clonotype: The missing conserved phenylalanine or tryptophan at the end of this CDR3 makes a read error likely. This chain links TRBV2 with TRBJ1-2, with D possibly being TRBD1 (6 bases). The CDR3 is 14 amino acids. The germline gives CDR1 SNHLY, CDR2 FYNNEI. The V end lost 7 bases, the J end lost 10 bases, and 22 bases lay between the germline ends. The CDR3 coding sequence is TGTGCCAGCACCTTAGCACACAGGGAGTATACCTACACCTCC. Protein: CASTLAHREYTYTS.

This clonotype was recorded only once. This rearrangement joins TRBV19 to TRBJ2-2; possibly TRBD2 for D (6 bases). Trimming removed 5 bases at V and 3 bases at J, with 16 bases between. The CDR3 length is 16 residues. CDR1 LNHDA and CDR2 SQIVND come from the germline V gene (reference sequence). CDR3 region: CASSVAAGGYTGELFF. In DNA form, the CDR3 reads TGTGCCAGTAGTGTTGCAGCGGGCGGCTACACCGGGGAGCTGTTTTTT.

This clonotype was seen many times. This sequence joins TRBV5-4 and TRBJ1-5; D unclear. Germline V CDR1 and CDR2: SGHNT, YYREEE (reference sequence). Deletions cut 0 bases from V and 2 bases from J, with 3 bases between. The CDR3 extends over 13 amino acids. In DNA, the CDR3 is TGTGCCAGCAGCTTGGCTGGCAATCAGCCCCAGCATTTT. It codes for CASSLAGNQPQHF.